The 16 T cell receptor beta chains listed next were all sequenced from one sample in a study of human T cells and chemical hapten exposure. The sample's time point: patch test 2, 6 weeks after DPC sensitization. Specified treatment: therapeutic diphenylcyclopropenone sensitization with weekly scalp DPC. TCRdb fed the RACE reads into MiXCR, producing one record per CDR3 protein. Here the sample spans around 75,000 distinct CDR3 sequences, around a tenth being singletons. Source: whole blood, taken in connection with sensitization to the hapten diphenylcyclopropenone (DPC). These receptors came from a woman between 45 and 60 years old with alopecia areata. Some clones in this sample may be carry-over from other donors' samples.

On this clonotype itself: Just one base apart from a much larger clone, this may be a read error. The rearrangement joins TRBV12-3 or TRBV12-4 to TRBJ2-7, with 8 bases matching TRBD1. The junction had 12 bases not matched to a gene; V was cut back by 4 bases and J by 4 bases. The CDR3 is 16 residues long. The CDR3 reads CASSSDLGDRQYEQYF. Written as DNA, the CDR3 is TGTGCCAGCAGTTCCGACTTGGGGGACAGGCAGTACGAGCAGTACTTC.

This clonotype was counted many times. The gene calls are TRBV2 and TRBJ2-1, with 11 bases aligning to TRBD2. Germline CDR1 SNHLY, CDR2 FYNNEI. The CDR3 has 14 amino acids. The trim removed 6 bases at V and 3 bases at J, leaving 1 base unmatched. The CDR3 DNA is TGTGCCAGCAGGACTAGCGGGAACTACAATGAGCAGTTCTTC. This codes for CASRTSGNYNEQFF.

The table lists this clonotype with many counts. This sequence joins TRBV9 and TRBJ1-1, with a tentative D call TRBD1 (5 bases). Trimming took off 3 bases at V and 4 bases at J, with 16 bases between the two ends. CDR3 length: 15 residues. Germline V gene data show CDR1 as SGDLS and CDR2 as YYNGEE. The CDR3 sequence is CASSARDGYSTEAFF. As DNA, the CDR3 is TGTGCCAGCAGCGCACGGGACGGCTATTCCACTGAAGCTTTCTTT.

This clonotype occurred a few times. V and J are TRBV19 and TRBJ1-1; D gene unclear. CDR1 and CDR2 (germline): LNHDA, SQIVND (reference sequence). This CDR3 has 16 residues. V lost 0 bases, J lost 4 bases, and 15 bases lay in between. CDR3 residues: CASSIEFGERVTEAFF. The CDR3 DNA reads as TGTGCCAGTAGTATAGAGTTCGGTGAGAGGGTCACTGAAGCTTTCTTT.

The rearrangement uses TRBV6-4 and TRBJ1-5; 7 positions agree with TRBD1. CDR1 and CDR2 (germline): MRHNA, SNTAGT. The CDR3 extends over 15 amino acids. Trimming at V came to 1 base and at J to 7 bases, leaving 7 bases not matched to a gene. The CDR3 coding sequence is TGTGCCAGCAGTGACTTTGAAAGGACAGGACAGCCCCAGCATTTT. This sequence encodes CASSDFERTGQPQHF.

This clonotype was recorded many times. The CDR3 region is CATRDLAASPLHF. The CDR3, as DNA: TGTGCAACAAGGGACTTGGCGGCCTCACCCCTCCACTTT. The gene calls are TRBV15 and TRBJ1-6; D may be TRBD1 (5 bases). There are 13 residues in the CDR3. The germline V gene encodes CDR1 LNHNV and CDR2 YYDKDF (reference sequence).

The chain carries TRBV20-1 and TRBJ2-2; D is unresolved. This CDR3 region has 12 residues. The germline V and J ends were trimmed by 5 bases and 5 bases, with 9 bases remaining between them. CDR1 is DFQATT and CDR2 is SNEGSKA in the germline V gene (reference sequence). The CDR3 DNA reads TGCAGTGCTGCCTTTATGACCGGGGAGCTGTTTTTT. It is translated as CSAAFMTGELFF.

This chain joins TRBV2 and TRBJ2-1; D is possibly TRBD2 (5 bases). CDR1 and CDR2 from the germline V gene are SNHLY and FYNNEI. There are 12 residues in the CDR3. V lost 11 bases and J 10 bases, leaving 18 bases between the germline ends. CDR3 DNA sequence: TGTGCCGGCGAGGGCGACGCGCGGGAGCAGTTCTTC. Translation gives CAGEGDAREQFF.

This clonotype was found a few times. The chain recombines TRBV6-2 or TRBV6-3 with TRBJ2-3; D is unresolved. The germline V gene encodes CDR1 MNHEY and CDR2 SVGEGT. The CDR3 is 13 residues long. The V end lost 4 bases, the J end lost 1 base, and 6 bases lay between the germline ends. DNA of the CDR3: TGTGCCAGCAGTTGGGCCGGCACAGATACGCAGTATTTT. This encodes CASSWAGTDTQYF.

This clonotype has just a few counts. The chain combines TRBV7-2 with TRBJ1-5; D gene ambiguous. The V end lost 0 bases, the J end lost 3 bases, and 6 bases lay between the germline ends. CDR1 and CDR2 from the germline V gene are SGHTA and FQGNSA. The CDR3 has 14 amino acids. This CDR3 reads CASSLAQNNQPQHF. The CDR3 DNA reads as TGTGCCAGCAGCTTAGCGCAAAACAATCAGCCCCAGCATTTT.

The table lists this clonotype with a few counts. V usage is TRBV11-3 and J usage is TRBJ2-2, with 11 nucleotides matching TRBD1. Germline lookup yields CDR1 SGHNT and CDR2 YENEEA. V trimming: 5 bases; J trimming: 7 bases; junction bases outside the gene matches: 12. This CDR3 is 17 amino acids long. CDR3 coding DNA: TGTGCCAGCAGCAAAGGAGGACAGGGGGCTACCGGCGGGGAGCTGTTTTTT. Translated, it gives CASSKGGQGATGGELFF.

This clonotype came up a few times. The chain carries TRBV5-1 and TRBJ1-5, with 7 positions matching TRBD1. Germline V gives CDR1 SGHRS, CDR2 YFSETQ. The V segment lost 3 bases and the J segment 1 base; nucleotides outside the gene matches: 4. This CDR3 spans 15 amino acids. CDR3 loop: CASSWTGLSNQPQHF. In DNA, the CDR3 is TGCGCCAGCAGCTGGACAGGACTGAGCAATCAGCCCCAGCATTTT.

This clonotype was detected many times. The rearrangement joins TRBV11-2 to TRBJ1-4; no clear D gene. The germline CDR1 and CDR2 sequences are SGHAT and FQNNGV. V shed 1 base and J shed 5 bases, with 8 bases lying between them. This CDR3 is 14 amino acids long. In DNA form, the CDR3 reads TGTGCCAGCAGCTTAGGGGGTCGGAATGAAAAACTGTTTTTT. Its protein is CASSLGGRNEKLFF.

This clonotype was seen at least ten times. J is TRBJ2-7 and V is TRBV12-3 or TRBV12-4; 10 positions match TRBD2. With V trimmed by 5 bases and J by 2 bases, 12 bases remained unmatched. The CDR3 is made up of 17 amino acids. The CDR3 is CASSPPWTSGSAYEQYF. CDR3 DNA sequence: TGTGCCAGCAGTCCCCCTTGGACTAGCGGTTCGGCCTACGAGCAGTACTTC.

This clonotype was counted at least ten times. The chain has TRBV20-1 and TRBJ1-5; D is perhaps TRBD1 (5 bases). CDR1 and CDR2 (germline): DFQATT, SNEGSKA (reference sequence). The V and J ends lost 5 bases and 7 bases respectively, with 18 bases between them. The CDR3 sequence is 14 residues long. The CDR3 sequence is CSAWERGEGQPQHF. Written as DNA, the CDR3 is TGCAGTGCTTGGGAAAGAGGGGAGGGGCAGCCCCAGCATTTT.

J is TRBJ2-4 and V is TRBV6-6; D gene ambiguous. The CDR3 runs to 17 residues. V was trimmed by 0 bases and J by 0 bases, leaving 12 bases between them. CDR1 is MNHNY and CDR2 is SVGAGI in the germline V gene (reference sequence). CDR3 bases: TGTGCCAGCAGTTACTCCGGGCTAGATAAAGCCAAAAACATTCAGTACTTC. Amino acid sequence: CASSYSGLDKAKNIQYF.